The 30 T cell receptor beta chains reported below all come from one sample, sequenced in a study of shared clonotypes between healthy human individuals. Only in-frame clones appear in the TCRdb table, and some are missing; sequencing was by immunoSEQ multiplex PCR. The sample lists around 500,000 clones, about four fifths seen once, with about 12% in the top ten. Specimen: PBMCs. The receptors were sampled from a woman aged 40 to 55 in good health. Some clones in this sample may be carry-over from other donors' samples.

The gene calls are TRBV7-3 and TRBJ2-3, with TRBD2 identical over 14 bases. CDR1 and CDR2 (germline): SGHTA, FQGTGA. J lost 3 bases, V lost 4 bases, and 3 bases had no gene match. This CDR3 is 16 amino acids long. The CDR3 DNA reads TGTGCCAGCAGCTCGGGACTAGCGGGAGTTACAGATACGCAGTATTTT. Translated: CASSSGLAGVTDTQYF. The whole variable domain, remainder taken from reference TRBV7-3 and TRBJ2-3, is GAGVSQTPSNKVTEKGKYVELRCDPISGHTALYWYRQSLGQGPEFLIYFQGTGAADDSGLPNDRFFAVRPEGSVSTLKIQRTERGDSAVYLCASSSGLAGVTDTQYFGPGTRLTVL.

The genes are TRBV27 and TRBJ1-4; D unclear. From germline, CDR1 is MNHEY and CDR2 SMNVEV (reference sequence). V was cut by 0 bases and J by 2 bases, with 7 bases left in between. CDR3 length equals 15 residues. The CDR3: CASSLSWQTNEKLFF. DNA of the CDR3: TGTGCCAGCAGTTTATCTTGGCAGACTAATGAAAAACTGTTTTTT.

V is TRBV11-1 and J is TRBJ2-5, with D uncertain. From germline, CDR1 is SGHAT and CDR2 FQDESV (reference sequence). Trimming removed 6 bases from V and 0 bases from J, with 11 bases in between. The CDR3 loop spans 14 amino acids. CDR3 in DNA: TGTGCCAGCAGACCACGGGCCTACCAAGAGACCCAGTACTTC. Residues: CASRPRAYQETQYF.

The chain employs TRBV7-8 and TRBJ1-1; no clear D. Trimming removed 5 bases at V and 4 bases at J, with 17 bases between. Germline V CDR1 and CDR2: SGHVS, FQNEAQ. The CDR3 consists of 15 residues. This chain's CDR3 is CASSTRTGAGTEAFF. The CDR3 DNA sequence: TGTGCCAGCAGCACGAGGACGGGAGCGGGCACTGAAGCTTTCTTT.

This clone was detected many times. The chain has TRBV5-1 and TRBJ2-5; 7 nucleotides match TRBD1. This CDR3 region has 15 residues. Germline V gene sequence: CDR1 SGHRS, CDR2 YFSETQ. J gave up 5 bases and V 4 bases, and 11 bases lay outside the gene matches. The CDR3 is CASSPQQGSLETQYF. The CDR3 nucleotides are TGCGCCAGCAGCCCCCAACAGGGGTCTCTGGAGACCCAGTACTTC.

V gene TRBV28 combines with J gene TRBJ1-2, with 12 bases fitting TRBD1. The CDR3 runs 14 residues. Germline V gene lookup returns CDR1 MDHEN and CDR2 SYDVKM. Trimming removed 6 bases from V and 6 bases from J; junction bases left unmatched: 5. The CDR3 coding sequence is TGTGCCAGCAGAGGGACAGGGGGCGCCAATGGCTACACCTTC. This gives the protein CASRGTGGANGYTF.

CDR3 amino acids: CASSQGSGGTEAFF. CDR3 nucleotides: TGTGCCAGCAGCCAAGGATCCGGTGGAACTGAAGCTTTCTTT. The chain has TRBV7-2 and TRBJ1-1; D is unresolved. Germline V lookup: CDR1 SGHTA, CDR2 FQGNSA. CDR3 size: 14 residues. V gave up 5 bases and J gave up 5 bases, with 15 bases separating them. Drawing the rest from reference TRBV7-2 and TRBJ1-1, the complete variable domain is GAGVSQSPSNKVTEKGKDVELRCDPISGHTALYWYRQSLGQGLEFLIYFQGNSAPDKSGLPSDRFSAERTGGSVSTLTIQRTQQEDSAVYLCASSQGSGGTEAFFGQGTRLTVV.

The chain is built from TRBV5-4 and TRBJ2-3, with 9 bases fitting TRBD2. Germline V CDR1 and CDR2: SGHNT, YYREEE (reference sequence). This CDR3 is built from 17 residues. The ends lost 0 bases at V and 3 bases at J; junction bases unmatched: 8. CDR3 coding DNA: TGTGCCAGCAGCTTGGGGCTAGCGGGACAGAGAACAGATACGCAGTATTTT. Its protein is CASSLGLAGQRTDTQYF.

Concerning this clone: The same CDR3 arises from other DNA sequences in this sample as well. The chain recombines TRBV7-3 with TRBJ2-3, with unresolved D. The CDR3 loop spans 14 amino acids. V was clipped by 5 bases and J by 0 bases, with 9 bases between them. CDR1 and CDR2 from the germline V gene are SGHTA and FQGTGA. The CDR3 nucleotides are TGTGCCAGCAGCCTCGGACCCAGCACAGATACGCAGTATTTT. Translating gives CASSLGPSTDTQYF. Combining the CDR3 with reference TRBV7-3 and TRBJ2-3 gives the whole variable domain GAGVSQTPSNKVTEKGKYVELRCDPISGHTALYWYRQSLGQGPEFLIYFQGTGAADDSGLPNDRFFAVRPEGSVSTLKIQRTERGDSAVYLCASSLGPSTDTQYFGPGTRLTVL.

This chain joins TRBV19 and TRBJ2-7; D not resolved. The CDR3 sequence is 14 residues long. Trimming removed 3 bases from V and 3 bases from J, with 12 bases in between. Germline-derived CDR1 and CDR2 are LNHDA and SQIVND (reference sequence). Here the CDR3 reads CASSIVGSVYEQYF. The CDR3 DNA follows: TGTGCCAGTAGTATTGTCGGCAGCGTCTACGAGCAGTACTTC. Full variable domain (outside the CDR3, taken from reference TRBV19 and TRBJ2-7): DGGITQSPKYLFRKEGQNVTLSCEQNLNHDAMYWYRQDPGQGLRLIYYSQIVNDFQKGDIAEGYSVSREKKESFPLTVTSAQKNPTAFYLCASSIVGSVYEQYFGPGTRLTVT.

The chain recombines TRBV29-1 with TRBJ2-1; D is unresolved. The V gene lost 6 bases and the J gene lost 4 bases, with 10 bases spanning the gap. This CDR3 has 12 residues. Germline assignment: CDR1 SQVTM and CDR2 ANQGSEA. The CDR3 protein is CSVEKNYNEQFF. CDR3 bases: TGCAGCGTCGAAAAAAATTACAATGAGCAGTTCTTC.

This sequence joins TRBV18 and TRBJ2-2; a weak D match, TRBD2 (5 bases). V shed 6 bases and J shed 2 bases, with 13 bases lying between them. This CDR3 region has 15 residues. Looked up from germline, CDR1 is KGHSH and CDR2 is LQKENI. In DNA form, the CDR3 reads TGTGCCAGCTCGCTCGTGACGGGAAACACCGGGGAGCTGTTTTTT. This sequence encodes CASSLVTGNTGELFF. Together with reference TRBV18 and TRBJ2-2, the CDR3 gives the full variable domain: NAGVMQNPRHLVRRRGQEARLRCSPMKGHSHVYWYRQLPEEGLKFMVYLQKENIIDESGMPKERFSAEFPKEGPSILRIQQVVRGDSAAYFCASSLVTGNTGELFFGEGSRLTVL.

The chain is built from TRBV4-1 and TRBJ1-4; 8 bases line up with TRBD1. This CDR3 comprises 15 residues. Germline CDR1 is MGHRA and CDR2 is YSYEKL. V shed 1 base and J 8 bases; nucleotides not matched to a gene: 6. The CDR3 nucleotides are TGCGCCAGCAGCCAAGTGGACAGGGAAGGGGAAAAACTGTTTTTT. It encodes CASSQVDREGEKLFF.

V gene TRBV30 combines with J gene TRBJ2-7; 14 bases agree with TRBD2. The trim removed 3 bases at V and 6 bases at J, leaving 4 bases unmatched. The CDR3 covers 14 residues. CDR1 GTSNPN and CDR2 SVGIG come from the germline V gene (reference sequence). CDR3 in amino acids: CAWSRTSGRSEQYF. Here the CDR3 DNA reads TGTGCCTGGAGCAGGACTAGCGGGAGGTCCGAGCAGTACTTC.

The rearrangement joins TRBV7-2 to TRBJ2-6, with 8 bases that match TRBD1. Germline CDR1 reads SGHTA; CDR2 reads FQGNSA. Trimming cost V 4 bases and J 6 bases; bases outside gene matches: 14. This CDR3 is 18 amino acids long. CDR3 sequence: CASSYNILGQAAANVLTF. The CDR3 DNA follows: TGTGCCAGCAGCTACAATATATTGGGACAGGCGGCGGCCAACGTCCTGACTTTC.

The chain employs TRBV6-6 and TRBJ2-1, with D possibly matching TRBD2 (6 bases). Germline V lookup: CDR1 MNHNY, CDR2 SVGAGI (reference sequence). The CDR3 consists of 13 residues. V dropped 7 bases and J dropped 7 bases, with 14 bases sitting between them. CDR3 DNA sequence: TGTGCCAGCACTAAGACTAGAAATAATGAGCAGTTCTTC. Protein: CASTKTRNNEQFF.

This chain links TRBV2 with TRBJ2-7, with D unclear. Germline V gene data show CDR1 as SNHLY and CDR2 as FYNNEI. With 7 bases removed from V and 1 base from J, the gap between germline ends came to 11 bases. The CDR3 loop spans 13 amino acids. The CDR3 reads CASKIGPSYEQYF. The DNA for the CDR3 is TGTGCCAGCAAAATCGGCCCATCCTACGAGCAGTACTTC.

Worth noting for this clone: Possible read error: a much larger clone is one base away. CDR3 DNA sequence: TGTGCCCGGAGGAGGGGGTTATATGGCTACACCTTC. This translates into CARRRGLYGYTF. The genes are TRBV30 and TRBJ1-2; tentatively, D is TRBD1 (6 bases). The CDR3 runs 12 residues. Germline assignment: CDR1 GTSNPN and CDR2 SVGIG (reference sequence).

The V and J genes are TRBV10-3 and TRBJ2-7; D unclear. The CDR3 is 14 amino acids. V dropped 0 bases and J dropped 1 base, with 7 bases sitting between them. Germline-derived CDR1 and CDR2 are ENHRY and SYGVKD. CDR3 loop: CAISESTGSYEQYF. The CDR3 DNA follows: TGTGCCATCAGTGAGTCGACGGGTTCCTACGAGCAGTACTTC.

This clone was seen once. The genes are TRBV18 and TRBJ2-7; no firm D call. The CDR3 runs 14 residues. Trimming took off 0 bases at V and 2 bases at J, with 8 bases between the two ends. Germline CDR1 reads KGHSH; CDR2 reads LQKENI. CDR3 coding DNA: TGTGCCAGCTCACCACCGACAACAACCTACGAGCAGTACTTC. Protein: CASSPPTTTYEQYF.

This clone showed up just a few times. This chain connects TRBV5-8 to TRBJ2-5; 9 bases align to TRBD2. The CDR3 is made up of 17 amino acids. CDR1 is SGHTS, CDR2 YDEGEE, per germline. V was pared by 4 bases and J by 4 bases, with 14 bases of the junction left unmatched. This chain's CDR3 is CASSPFGEAGGGETQYF. The CDR3 DNA reads TGTGCCAGCAGCCCCTTCGGAGAAGCGGGAGGCGGAGAGACCCAGTACTTC.

As concerns this clone: The germline gene is not matched at one end of the junction; a read error may be the cause. The chain links TRBV20-1 to TRBJ2-7, with TRBD2 as a possible D gene (6 bases). The CDR3 has 11 amino acids. Germline V gene data show CDR1 as DFQATT and CDR2 as SNEGSKA (reference sequence). CDR3 coding DNA: TGCAGTGTCCCGACTAGTCGCGAGCGGTACTTC. Protein product: CSVPTSRERYF.

This clone was detected only a few times. V usage is TRBV28 and J usage is TRBJ2-2; D remains unclear. The CDR3 is 12 amino acids. The V end lost 6 bases, the J end lost 2 bases, and 4 bases lay between the germline ends. Germline V gives CDR1 MDHEN, CDR2 SYDVKM. In DNA, the CDR3 is TGTGCCAGCAGACTAAACACCGGGGAGCTGTTTTTT. Its translation: CASRLNTGELFF.

The rearrangement joins TRBV18 to TRBJ2-7; 8 bases are a match to TRBD1. The CDR3 spans 14 residues. Germline V CDR1 and CDR2: KGHSH, LQKENI. V dropped 3 bases and J dropped 3; count of bases not matched to a gene: 4. In DNA, the CDR3 is TGTGCCAGCTCACCCGGGACAGGTTACTACGAGCAGTACTTC. This gives the protein CASSPGTGYYEQYF.

The chain carries TRBV28 and TRBJ2-3; TRBD2 aligns across 7 bases. Germline V gene lookup returns CDR1 MDHEN and CDR2 SYDVKM. Losses at the gene ends were 8 bases for V and 2 bases for J; bases not matched to a gene: 7. The CDR3 spans 14 residues. CDR3 protein: CASGPSGNTDTQYF. The CDR3 bases are TGTGCCAGCGGTCCTAGCGGAAACACAGATACGCAGTATTTT.

The gene calls are TRBV7-2 and TRBJ2-1; possible D gene TRBD2, 7 bases. CDR3 size: 18 residues. Germline values: CDR1 SGHTA, CDR2 FQGNSA. Trimming left V 1 base short and J 5 bases short, with 21 bases between. The CDR3 is CASSLVAGGPGGHNEQFF. The CDR3 DNA reads TGTGCCAGCAGCTTAGTGGCCGGTGGACCGGGGGGCCACAATGAGCAGTTCTTC. Using reference TRBV7-2 and TRBJ2-1 for the parts outside the CDR3, the full variable domain is GAGVSQSPSNKVTEKGKDVELRCDPISGHTALYWYRQSLGQGLEFLIYFQGNSAPDKSGLPSDRFSAERTGGSVSTLTIQRTQQEDSAVYLCASSLVAGGPGGHNEQFFGPGTRLTVL.

For the CDR3, the DNA is TGTGCCATCAGTGAAGGGATCGGGAGGGGGCCGAGGGACGAGCAGTACTTC. Protein: CAISEGIGRGPRDEQYF. The chain joins TRBV10-3 to TRBJ2-7, with a possible D match to TRBD2 (8 bases). Trimming removed 3 bases at V and 5 bases at J, with 23 bases between. This CDR3 has 17 amino acids. The germline V gene has CDR1 ENHRY and CDR2 SYGVKD.

The chain couples TRBV28 to TRBJ1-4, with 9 bases fitting TRBD1. Germline-derived CDR1 and CDR2 are MDHEN and SYDVKM. CDR3 length equals 14 residues. V gave up 6 bases and J gave up 8 bases; unmatched junction bases: 7. This CDR3 reads CASSQDRGKEKLFF. CDR3 sequence (DNA): TGTGCCAGCAGCCAGGACAGGGGAAAGGAAAAACTGTTTTTT.

A single count supports this clone. The chain combines TRBV9 with TRBJ2-1; perhaps TRBD2 as D (6 bases). The V and J ends lost 0 bases and 4 bases respectively, with 14 bases between them. Germline CDR1 is SGDLS and CDR2 is YYNGEE. CDR3 length: 16 amino acids. In nucleotides, the CDR3 is TGTGCCAGCAGCGTAGTAGGCGGGACCGGGTACAATGAGCAGTTCTTC. As protein: CASSVVGGTGYNEQFF. Combining the CDR3 with reference TRBV9 and TRBJ2-1 gives the whole variable domain DSGVTQTPKHLITATGQRVTLRCSPRSGDLSVYWYQQSLDQGLQFLIQYYNGEERAKGNILERFSAQQFPDLHSELNLSSLELGDSALYFCASSVVGGTGYNEQFFGPGTRLTVL.

The rearrangement links TRBV4-1 to TRBJ2-3; 7 bases line up with TRBD2. Trimming at V came to 0 bases and at J to 7 bases, leaving 7 bases not matched to a gene. CDR1 and CDR2 from the germline V gene are MGHRA and YSYEKL. The CDR3 loop spans 15 amino acids. CDR3 sequence reads: CASSQDFAGVYTQYF. As DNA, the CDR3 is TGCGCCAGCAGCCAAGACTTCGCGGGGGTTTATACGCAGTATTTT.